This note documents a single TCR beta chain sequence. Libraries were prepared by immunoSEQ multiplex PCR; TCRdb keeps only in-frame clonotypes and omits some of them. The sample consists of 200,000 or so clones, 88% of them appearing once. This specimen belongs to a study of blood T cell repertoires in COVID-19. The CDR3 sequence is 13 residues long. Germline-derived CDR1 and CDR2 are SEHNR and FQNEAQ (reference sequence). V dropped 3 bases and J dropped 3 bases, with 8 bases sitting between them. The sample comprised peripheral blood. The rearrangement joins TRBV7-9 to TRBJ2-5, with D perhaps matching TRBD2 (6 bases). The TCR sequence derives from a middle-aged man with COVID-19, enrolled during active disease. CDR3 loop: CASSFGTEETQYF. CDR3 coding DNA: TGTGCCAGCAGCTTCGGGACTGAAGAGACCCAGTACTTC. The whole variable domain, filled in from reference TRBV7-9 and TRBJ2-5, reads DTGVSQNPRHKITKRGQNVTFRCDPISEHNRLYWYRQTLGQGPEFLTYFQNEAQLEKSRLLSDRFSAERPKGSFSTLEIQRTEQGDSAMYLCASSFGTEETQYFGPGTRLLVL.